The clone carrying this TCR beta chain has just a few counts. Its antigen is unidentified. The data stem from a study of identical twins. Study results and limitations: For out-of-frame beta sequences, excess twin sharing was weaker. Clonotypes of the beta chain that were abundant in cord blood carried fewer insertions (memory repertoires showed none). Twin sharing of out-of-frame TCR alpha was underestimated by models in monozygotic pairs.

Unmatched junction bases numbered 15, after V lost 5 bases and J lost 5 bases. Germline V gene lookup returns CDR1 SNHLY and CDR2 FYNNEI. The CDR3 covers 20 residues. Everyone who donated was a healthy Caucasian. Using its own MiXCR run on the 5' RACE reads, TCRdb lists one record per CDR3 protein. Among 460,000 or so distinct CDR3 sequences, about 14% were seen once, and the ten largest hold approximately 0.52%. Separately, the same data were catalogued under a study of yellow fever vaccine responses in identical twins.

The clonotype was recovered from a young woman in good health. The sequencing input was CD4+ T cells sorted from blood. The chain recombines TRBV2 with TRBJ2-1; 16 bases match TRBD2. In DNA form, the CDR3 reads TGTGCCAGCAGTTTTCCCGGGACTAGCGGGGGGGCCGTTGACAACAATGAGCAGTTCTTC. This sequence encodes CASSFPGTSGGAVDNNEQFF.